A single sample gave rise to the 30 T cell receptor beta chains below, sequenced in a study of control samples from healthy donors and cancer patients. Clones were read by immunoSEQ multiplex PCR, and TCRdb kept only the in-frame ones, dropping some. The sample lists about 170,000 clones; 93% were seen once. The sample taken for sequencing was blood. Every receptor here comes from a woman aged 55-69 years in good health.

The chain employs TRBV2 and TRBJ2-1; 10 bases are shared with TRBD1. CDR1 is SNHLY and CDR2 is FYNNEI in the germline V gene. The ends lost 6 bases at V and 3 bases at J; junction bases unmatched: 5. The CDR3 consists of 15 residues. In nucleotides, the CDR3 is TGTGCCAGCAGGGAGACAGGGGGCGGCTACAATGAGCAGTTCTTC. Protein: CASRETGGGYNEQFF.

The chain carries TRBV4-1 and TRBJ1-5, with TRBD1 identical over 7 bases. This CDR3 spans 15 amino acids. From germline, CDR1 is MGHRA and CDR2 YSYEKL. V gave up 4 bases and J gave up 0 bases; unmatched junction bases: 3. CDR3 DNA: TGCGCCAGCAGCCCGGGACAGAATAGCAATCAGCCCCAGCATTTT. Translation: CASSPGQNSNQPQHF.

V is TRBV10-2 and J is TRBJ2-7, with D perhaps TRBD2 (5 bases). This CDR3 is built from 14 residues. CDR1 is WSHSY, CDR2 SAAADI, per germline. Trimming took off 4 bases at V and 2 bases at J, with 12 bases between the two ends. The CDR3 sequence: CASSARGEAYEQYF. CDR3 DNA: TGCGCCAGCAGTGCACGGGGAGAGGCCTACGAGCAGTACTTC.

V is TRBV14 and J is TRBJ1-2; D gene uncertain. The V end lost 6 bases, the J end lost 1 base, and 24 bases lay between the germline ends. CDR3 length equals 18 residues. Germline loops: CDR1 SGHDN, CDR2 FVKESK. The CDR3 DNA reads as TGTGCCAGCAGATATGAACCTGGACGGCAAGACTTTAACTATGGCTACACCTTC. Translated, it gives CASRYEPGRQDFNYGYTF.

The chain carries TRBV10-3 and TRBJ1-5, with D perhaps matching TRBD1 (6 bases). CDR3 length equals 13 residues. Germline V CDR1 and CDR2: ENHRY, SYGVKD. Deletions cut 7 bases from V and 3 bases from J, with 10 bases between. In DNA form, the CDR3 reads TGTGCCATCAACCAGGGGCTCAATCAGCCCCAGCATTTT. This codes for CAINQGLNQPQHF.

The gene calls are TRBV9 and TRBJ1-1, with TRBD1 matching over 7 bases. V gave up 0 bases and J gave up 4 bases; unmatched junction bases: 3. Germline CDR1 reads SGDLS; CDR2 reads YYNGEE. CDR3 size: 14 residues. Here the CDR3 DNA reads TGTGCCAGCAGCGTAGCCAGACAGGGCACTGAAGCTTTCTTT. The encoded protein is CASSVARQGTEAFF.

The V and J genes are TRBV4-3 and TRBJ1-1, with D tentatively TRBD1 (6 bases). Germline V gene data show CDR1 as LGHNA and CDR2 as YSLEER. The germline V and J ends were trimmed by 1 base and 1 base, with 7 bases remaining between them. This CDR3 region has 14 residues. The CDR3 is CASSQVDRNTEAFF. DNA of the CDR3: TGCGCCAGCAGCCAAGTGGACAGGAACACTGAAGCTTTCTTT.

CDR3 residues: CASTAGAHGVADTQYF. DNA for the CDR3: TGCGCCAGCACCGCGGGGGCCCATGGTGTCGCAGATACGCAGTATTTT. The chain couples TRBV5-1 to TRBJ2-3; D may be TRBD2 (7 bases). CDR1 and CDR2 from the germline V gene are SGHRS and YFSETQ. There are 16 residues in the CDR3. V lost 6 bases, J lost 4 bases, and 21 bases lay in between.

This clone has just one count. The rearrangement links TRBV4-3 to TRBJ1-5; 7 nucleotides align to TRBD1. Germline-derived CDR1 and CDR2 are LGHNA and YSLEER. The J segment lost 1 base and the V segment lost 0 bases, leaving 3 bases of the junction unmatched. This CDR3 has 16 amino acids. DNA for the CDR3: TGCGCCAGCAGCCAAGAAGCCAGGGGGAGCAATCAGCCCCAGCATTTT. Encoded protein: CASSQEARGSNQPQHF.

CDR3 amino acids: CTSTRDREGIGYTF. The CDR3 DNA sequence: TGCACCTCAACGCGGGACAGGGAGGGTATAGGCTACACCTTC. The chain carries TRBV29-1 and TRBJ1-2; 9 bases map to TRBD1. Germline CDR1 reads SQVTM; CDR2 reads ANQGSEA. The CDR3 contains 14 residues.

This rearrangement joins TRBV7-9 to TRBJ2-1; D remains ambiguous. CDR1 and CDR2 (germline): SEHNR, FQNEAQ (reference sequence). The CDR3 has 13 residues. Trimming removed 5 bases at V and 4 bases at J, with 9 bases between. CDR3 sequence reads: CASSPLGYNEQFF. As DNA, the CDR3 is TGTGCCAGCAGCCCCCTTGGATACAATGAGCAGTTCTTC.

This clone was seen once. The chain is built from TRBV11-3 and TRBJ1-1; 7 nucleotides match TRBD1. Germline V gene lookup returns CDR1 SGHNT and CDR2 YENEEA. CDR3 size: 14 residues. V dropped 5 bases and J dropped 2; count of bases not matched to a gene: 5. CDR3 in DNA: TGTGCCAGCAGCGCCAGACAGGGTAACACTGAAGCTTTCTTT. It encodes CASSARQGNTEAFF.

The genes are TRBV7-9 and TRBJ2-7, with 10 bases lining up with TRBD2. This CDR3 is built from 18 residues. Trimming at V came to 4 bases and at J to 3 bases, leaving 15 bases not matched to a gene. Per the germline V gene, CDR1 is SEHNR and CDR2 is FQNEAQ (reference sequence). The CDR3 nucleotides read TGTGCCAGCAGCTGGAAGCGGGGGGGCTCCGAAAGCTACTACGAGCAGTACTTC. Protein: CASSWKRGGSESYYEQYF.

This clone appeared a few times. V is TRBV2 and J is TRBJ1-5; D is ambiguous. Trimming removed 1 base from V and 0 bases from J, with 4 bases in between. This CDR3 region has 14 residues. Germline CDR1 is SNHLY and CDR2 is FYNNEI. In DNA, the CDR3 is TGTGCCAGCAGTGAAGGGTATAGCAATCAGCCCCAGCATTTT. Its translation is CASSEGYSNQPQHF.

The chain uses TRBV10-3 and TRBJ2-3; 8 bases line up with TRBD1. V dropped 6 bases and J dropped 0; count of bases not matched to a gene: 2. The CDR3 consists of 14 residues. The V gene's germline CDR1 is ENHRY and CDR2 SYGVKD. The CDR3 here is CAIRDRVSTDTQYF. CDR3 nucleotides: TGTGCCATCAGGGACAGGGTAAGCACAGATACGCAGTATTTT.

J is TRBJ1-2 and V is TRBV6-1; D ambiguous. Trimming removed 1 base from V and 5 bases from J, with 11 bases in between. Germline loops: CDR1 MNHNS, CDR2 SASEGT. The CDR3 extends over 14 amino acids. CDR3: CASSEVGIRYGYTF. The CDR3, as DNA: TGTGCCAGCAGTGAAGTCGGGATCCGGTATGGCTACACCTTC.

The chain recombines TRBV18 with TRBJ1-2; D not resolved. The CDR3 sequence is 15 residues long. Trimming shortened V by 3 bases and J by 0 bases, and 11 bases separated the two germline ends. Looked up from germline, CDR1 is KGHSH and CDR2 is LQKENI. CDR3 sequence reads: CASSPLDITNYGYTF. DNA for the CDR3: TGTGCCAGCTCACCCTTGGATATTACTAACTATGGCTACACCTTC. The variable domain in full, completed from reference TRBV18 and TRBJ1-2, reads NAGVMQNPRHLVRRRGQEARLRCSPMKGHSHVYWYRQLPEEGLKFMVYLQKENIIDESGMPKERFSAEFPKEGPSILRIQQVVRGDSAAYFCASSPLDITNYGYTFGSGTRLTVV.

CDR3 residues: CATSRDRGTGVTDTQYF. CDR3 DNA sequence: TGTGCCACCAGCAGAGATCGGGGGACAGGGGTAACAGATACGCAGTATTTT. The chain employs TRBV15 and TRBJ2-3, with TRBD1 matching 10 bases. This CDR3 is 17 amino acids long. Per the germline V gene, CDR1 is LNHNV and CDR2 is YYDKDF (reference sequence). The trim removed 0 bases at V and 3 bases at J, leaving 6 bases unmatched.

The chain is built from TRBV5-1 and TRBJ1-1; the match to TRBD1 covers 7 bases. This CDR3 has 19 amino acids. The V and J ends lost 0 bases and 1 base, in that order; junction bases with no gene match: 15. Germline CDR1 reads SGHRS; CDR2 reads YFSETQ. CDR3 sequence: CASSLAIGLKGAGNTEAFF. The CDR3 DNA sequence: TGCGCCAGCAGCTTGGCCATAGGTTTAAAGGGGGCGGGGAACACTGAAGCTTTCTTT.

The chain uses TRBV20-1 and TRBJ2-5, with TRBD1 as a possible D gene (5 bases). The length of the CDR3 is 13 residues. Looked up from germline, CDR1 is DFQATT and CDR2 is SNEGSKA (reference sequence). The V end lost 3 bases, the J end lost 2 bases, and 10 bases lay between the germline ends. CDR3 DNA: TGCAGTGCTAGTTTTCAGGGACAAGAGACCCAGTACTTC. Amino acid sequence: CSASFQGQETQYF.

Worth noting for this clone: In the same sample, other DNA sequences code for this CDR3. This sequence joins TRBV6-2 or TRBV6-3 and TRBJ2-3; the D is unclear. Germline V gene data show CDR1 as MNHEY and CDR2 as SVGEGT. Trimming stripped 0 bases from V and 2 bases from J, with 6 bases between. CDR3 size: 14 residues. The DNA for the CDR3 is TGTGCCAGCAGTTACTCGGGCAACACAGATACGCAGTATTTT. Protein sequence: CASSYSGNTDTQYF.

The genes are TRBV30 and TRBJ1-1, with unresolved D. CDR1 and CDR2 (germline): GTSNPN, SVGIG (reference sequence). This CDR3 is built from 11 residues. The ends were cut back, 2 bases at V and 7 bases at J, with 8 bases in the middle. The chain's CDR3 is CAWSRQLEAFF. In nucleotides, the CDR3 is TGTGCCTGGAGTCGTCAGCTTGAAGCTTTCTTT.

The rearrangement joins TRBV4-3 to TRBJ2-2; 8 bases line up with TRBD1. Germline assignment: CDR1 LGHNA and CDR2 YSLEER. This CDR3 region has 15 residues. Unmatched junction bases numbered 2, after V lost 0 bases and J lost 5 bases. The chain's CDR3 is CASSQDYRGTGELFF. For the CDR3, the DNA is TGCGCCAGCAGCCAAGATTACAGGGGGACCGGGGAGCTGTTTTTT.

The chain combines TRBV7-3 with TRBJ2-2; weak D call: TRBD2 (6 bases). The CDR3 runs to 16 residues. Germline V lookup: CDR1 SGHTA, CDR2 FQGTGA. The V end lost 2 bases, the J end lost 2 bases, and 12 bases lay between the germline ends. CDR3 sequence: CASSLQAGPNTGELFF. The CDR3 bases are TGTGCCAGCAGCTTACAAGCGGGTCCTAACACCGGGGAGCTGTTTTTT.

This clone was seen only once. The chain employs TRBV5-6 and TRBJ1-4; a weak D match, TRBD1 (5 bases). This CDR3 has 14 residues. CDR1 and CDR2 (germline): SGHDT, YYEEEE. V was shortened by 5 bases and J by 8 bases, with 16 bases between the two germline ends. The CDR3 nucleotides are TGTGCCAGCAGGACTAGGGGTCATGGAGAAAAACTGTTTTTT. It yields the protein CASRTRGHGEKLFF.

This chain uses TRBV2 with TRBJ1-2; no reliable D call. V lost 2 bases, J lost 8 bases, and 9 bases lay in between. Germline V CDR1 and CDR2: SNHLY, FYNNEI. The CDR3 length is 12 residues. CDR3 sequence (DNA): TGTGCCAGCAGTGAAACAAGCTGGGGCTACACCTTC. Protein product: CASSETSWGYTF.

The chain couples TRBV9 to TRBJ1-2, with unresolved D. Germline CDR1 reads SGDLS; CDR2 reads YYNGEE. CDR3 size: 13 residues. Trimming left V 4 bases short and J 8 bases short, with 15 bases between. CDR3 nucleotide sequence: TGTGCCAGCAGCCCCCTTGAACTATGGGGCTACACCTTC. It translates to CASSPLELWGYTF.

The genes are TRBV6-4 and TRBJ1-5; tentatively, D is TRBD1 (6 bases). V lost 6 bases and J 4 bases, leaving 13 bases between the germline ends. CDR1 and CDR2 (germline): MRHNA, SNTAGT. The CDR3 is 14 residues long. CDR3 in amino acids: CASRTQGLNQPQHF. In DNA form, the CDR3 reads TGTGCCAGCAGAACACAGGGCCTGAATCAGCCCCAGCATTTT.

The chain carries TRBV6-5 and TRBJ1-1, with 9 bases matching TRBD1. The CDR3 loop spans 14 amino acids. Germline V gene sequence: CDR1 MNHEY, CDR2 SVGAGI. The J segment lost 6 bases and the V segment lost 2 bases, leaving 4 bases of the junction unmatched. The DNA of the CDR3 is TGTGCCAGCAGTTACCAAGACAGGGGGTCTGAAGCTTTCTTT. Translated: CASSYQDRGSEAFF.

This clone was seen only once. The CDR3 is CASSPPVPSDTQYF. The CDR3 DNA reads TGTGCCAGCTCACCACCGGTACCAAGCGATACGCAGTATTTT. The chain carries TRBV18 and TRBJ2-3; no clear D gene. Germline assignment: CDR1 KGHSH and CDR2 LQKENI. This CDR3 spans 14 amino acids. V lost 0 bases and J lost 6, with 10 bases in between.